The entry below gives a single T cell receptor (beta chain) sequence along with its context. Trimming cost V 1 base and J 0 bases, with 7 bases left between them. The CDR3 covers 15 residues. Germline V gives CDR1 SGHVS, CDR2 FNYEAQ. This entry is derived from a study of blood T cell repertoires in COVID-19. Study context: Sites in the United States, Italy and Spain provided acute and convalescent COVID-19 samples.

Authors' data handling: Estimated nucleated cell counts came from reference gene primer amplification. Produced via immunoSEQ multiplex PCR; TCRdb's table is partial and in-frame only. That table supplies the V and J calls and clone size; D and trimming were determined from the DNA. The sample has almost 200,000 clones, around 81% seen once. This receptor was taken from a man between 60 and 75 years old with COVID-19, enrolled during active disease. The sequenced sample was peripheral blood. The V call is TRBV7-6, the J call TRBJ2-1; D uncertain. The CDR3 coding sequence is TGTGCCAGCAGCTTAGGTACAAGCTCCTACAATGAGCAGTTCTTC. Protein product: CASSLGTSSYNEQFF.